This T cell receptor (beta chain) was obtained from a study of T-cell memory formation after mild COVID-19 (dated by TCRdb to the early 2020s). Study-wide context: Most TCR sequence clusters were specific to one of the two donors. In a couple of donors, T-cell clones that expanded and contracted after mild COVID-19 were followed by sequencing TCRalpha and TCRbeta repertoires longitudinally. The cohort was made up of two young adult volunteers, one female and one male, who were previously healthy. Study-wide conclusions, independent of this receptor: Contracting CD4+ clones were found mainly in CM and EM memory subsets, while CD8+ clones were enriched in EMRA. SARS-CoV-2 specificity of the second-wave clones peaking on day 37 was not confirmed. Some responding clones were detected in pre-infection memory, suggesting pre-existing cross-reactive memory T cells joined the SARS-CoV-2 response. From day 15 to 85, contracting clones showed balanced CD4/CD8 phenotypes, whereas a second wave of clones that expanded from day 15 to 37 leaned towards CD4+. The study covered only a couple of mild cases, and larger cohorts including severe cases with pre-infection samples were considered necessary.

A note on this clonotype: Its antigen has not been determined. Base quality data are lacking; no much larger clone is found one base away.

Trimming at the junction amounts to 3 bases on V and 4 bases on J, and the germline ends lie 10 bases apart. The CDR3 spans 14 residues, from the cysteine through the phenylalanine. Just CDR3 DNA is preserved here, 42 bases in frame from base 1. The germline V gene provides CDR1 SGHRS and CDR2 YFSETQ. Ficoll-Paque density gradient centrifugation was used to isolate PBMCs. TCRdb records Illumina NovaSeq 6000 as the sequencer. TCRalpha and TCRbeta cDNA libraries were constructed by 5'RACE with constant-segment primers, with sample barcodes and unique molecular identifiers being introduced. Trizol reagent was used to extract RNA from every sample. The libraries were amplified in two PCR steps, and the second step added a second sample barcode and Illumina TruSeq adapters. The libraries were sequenced on an Illumina NovaSeq using 2 x 150 bp paired-end reads. Concerning the study's data processing: Demultiplexing of reads and collapsing into UMI-guided consensus sequences were performed with migec v1.2.7. With mixcr v2.1.11, UMI consensuses were aligned to TRA and TRB V and J templates and assembled into clonotypes. Clonotypes were classified as expanded or contracted when called significant by both edgeR and NoisET, with noise models trained on biological replicates. edgeR calls used a false discovery rate-adjusted p below 0.01 and a log2 fold-change threshold of 1. As an exploratory analysis of dynamics, max-normalized trajectories of the 1000 most abundant clonotypes were examined with PCA combined with hierarchical clustering. Separately sequenced CD4+ and CD8+ repertoires were used to assign a CD4 or CD8 phenotype to each responding clone. The public reads were reprocessed in TCRdb via fastp at Q25 and MiXCR, keeping in-frame beta chains. Rows with a matching CDR3 protein are joined into one entry that keeps the most common DNA and genes. TCRdb's processing, not the study's, gives the V and J calls here. The sample data list hundreds of thousands of distinct CDR3 sequences, and approximately 21% of these were observed just once. The top ten clonotypes cover around 9.2% of the sample.

Recombination linked TRBV5-1 to TRBJ1-4; the D gene lacks a confident call. The TCR sequence derives from an adult woman who had mild COVID-19 (a few samples of this study predate the infection). The sample titles of this study are shuffled in the database, so cell type and time point are left out; the donor was told from shared clones. The sequenced material came from PBMCs or a T cell subset sorted from them (not recorded which). The CDR3 sequence is CASSSAAINEKLFF. The DNA sequence is as follows: TGCGCCAGCAGCTCCGCCGCGATTAATGAAAAACTGTTTTTT.